Listed below are T cell receptor beta chains from one sample, sequenced in a study of shared clonotypes between healthy human individuals. TCRdb keeps only in-frame clones here, not all; method: immunoSEQ multiplex PCR. This table has some 1.5 million clones, 98% appearing once. Material for sequencing was naive CD4+ T cells sorted from blood. The receptors stem from a young man in good health. CDR3s include the opening cysteine and the closing phenylalanine or tryptophan. D genes are given only for firm matches. Only some rows state a clone size, as once, few, many or a class for expanded clones.

clone_size d_call j_call v_call cdr3_aa cdr3_nt
. . TRBJ1-1 TRBV9 CASSVGGKDPEAFF TGTGCCAGCAGCGTAGGGGGAAAGGACCCTGAAGCTTTCTTT
. . TRBJ2-3 TRBV4-1 CASSQGPAVEDTQYF TGCGCCAGCAGCCAAGGCCCGGCTGTAGAAGATACGCAGTATTTT
once . TRBJ1-1 TRBV10-2 CASSLGLTEAFF TGCGCCAGCAGCCTCGGCTTAACTGAAGCTTTCTTT
. TRBD2 TRBJ2-3 TRBV5-5 CASRGETSGSTSSTDTQYF TGTGCCAGCAGGGGAGAGACTAGCGGCAGTACCTCTAGCACAGATACGCAGTATTTT
. TRBD1 TRBJ1-1 TRBV19 CASRPGQGVLNTEAFF TGTGCCAGTAGGCCGGGACAGGGCGTCTTGAACACTGAAGCTTTCTTT
. TRBD2 TRBJ2-1 TRBV6-6 CASSPSGSAYNEQFF TGTGCCAGCAGCCCTAGCGGGAGTGCCTACAATGAGCAGTTCTTC
. TRBD2 TRBJ2-3 TRBV28 CASSWGTSGSSTDTQYF TGTGCCAGCAGCTGGGGGACTAGCGGATCTAGCACAGATACGCAGTATTTT
. . TRBJ1-2 TRBV28 CATRGGERYGYTF TGTGCCACCAGAGGGGGGGAGCGATATGGCTACACCTTC
. . TRBJ1-4 TRBV27 CASSPGRGTNEKLFF TGTGCCAGCAGTCCAGGGAGGGGTACTAATGAAAAACTGTTTTTT
. . TRBJ2-4 TRBV18 CASSPPFSGSKNIQYF TGTGCCAGCTCACCCCCATTTTCAGGGTCAAAAAACATTCAGTACTTC
. TRBD1 TRBJ1-4 TRBV11-2 CASSFTGGANEKLFF TGTGCCAGCAGCTTTACAGGGGGTGCTAATGAAAAACTGTTTTTT
once . TRBJ2-3 TRBV10-3 CAISHGQSTDTQYF TGTGCCATCAGTCACGGACAGAGCACAGATACGCAGTATTTT
once TRBD1 TRBJ2-3 TRBV18 CASSPRTGAGDTQYF TGTGCCAGCTCACCGCGGACAGGGGCGGGAGATACGCAGTATTTT
once TRBD2 TRBJ2-7 TRBV19 CASYFFMGLAGGKEILYEQYF TGTGCCAGTTACTTCTTTATGGGACTAGCGGGAGGAAAGGAAATTCTCTACGAGCAGTACTTC
. . TRBJ2-1 TRBV6-6 CASSQGYEQFF TGTGCCAGCAGCCAGGGGTATGAGCAGTTCTTC
. . TRBJ2-1 TRBV7-3 CASSLLAQGTFSTRSYNEQFF TGTGCCAGCAGCTTACTCGCTCAGGGGACCTTTTCCACTAGGTCCTACAATGAGCAGTTCTTC
once . TRBJ2-3 TRBV28 CASSPDRRRADTQYF TGTGCCAGCAGCCCAGACAGACGACGTGCAGATACGCAGTATTTT
. . TRBJ2-7 TRBV10-1 CASSEGRGLAYEQYF TGCGCCAGCAGTGAGGGAAGGGGGTTAGCCTACGAGCAGTACTTC